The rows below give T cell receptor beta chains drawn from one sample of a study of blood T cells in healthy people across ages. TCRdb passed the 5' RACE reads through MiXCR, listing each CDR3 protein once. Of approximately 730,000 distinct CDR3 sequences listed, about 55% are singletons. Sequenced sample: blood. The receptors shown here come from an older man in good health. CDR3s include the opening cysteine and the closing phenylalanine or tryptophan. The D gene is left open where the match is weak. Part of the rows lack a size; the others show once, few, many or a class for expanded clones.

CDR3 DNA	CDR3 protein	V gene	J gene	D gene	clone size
TGCAGTGCTAAGTCACAGCATAGCAATCAGCCCCAGCATTTT	CSAKSQHSNQPQHF	TRBV20-1	TRBJ1-5	.	.
TGTGCCAGCAAACCGGGGGAAAACATTCAGTACTTC	CASKPGENIQYF	TRBV28	TRBJ2-4	.	.
TGTGCCAGCAGCACAGGACAGCGGGTTATAGGCTACACCTTC	CASSTGQRVIGYTF	TRBV28	TRBJ1-2	.	.
TGTGCCAGCAGCCAAGATGGAGCACCCTTGACCTACGAGCAGTACTTC	CASSQDGAPLTYEQYF	TRBV3-1	TRBJ2-7	.	.
TGTGCCAGCAGTTCAGGGGACCGCGAGCAGTACTTC	CASSSGDREQYF	TRBV28	TRBJ2-7	.	.
TGCAGTGCTAGAGATCCGATAGGGAATCAGCCCCAGCATTTT	CSARDPIGNQPQHF	TRBV20-1	TRBJ1-5	.	.
TGTGCCAGCATATTGGGAGTCGGGGGCAATGAGCAGTTCTTC	CASILGVGGNEQFF	TRBV7-9	TRBJ2-1	.	few
TGCAGTGCTAGCCGAGGGGCCCTAGCGGGACCGGACGAGCAGTACTTC	CSASRGALAGPDEQYF	TRBV20-1	TRBJ2-7	TRBD2	few
TGTGCCATCAGTTTAGAGCGAGACTCGCAGTTCTTC	CAISLERDSQFF	TRBV10-3	TRBJ2-1	.	.
TGTGCCAGCAGCCCCGCGGGGGGAACTAATGAAAAACTGTTTTTT	CASSPAGGTNEKLFF	TRBV7-2	TRBJ1-4	.	many
TGTGCCAGCAGCCCCAAACCCACTAGCGGGAGTGTCAATGAGCAGTTCTTC	CASSPKPTSGSVNEQFF	TRBV7-9	TRBJ2-1	TRBD2	.
TGTGCCACCAGTGCCGGGGGGTACGAGCAGTACTTC	CATSAGGYEQYF	TRBV24-1	TRBJ2-7	TRBD2	.
TGTGCCAGCAGCCCCCCTAGCGGGAGGGCCAAGAATGAGCAGTTCTTC	CASSPPSGRAKNEQFF	TRBV7-2	TRBJ2-1	TRBD2	.
TGTGCCAGCAGTCCTGGGACAGGAACCGAGCAGTACTTC	CASSPGTGTEQYF	TRBV5-4	TRBJ2-7	TRBD1	.
TGTGCCAGCAGTTACTTCCGACAGACAGGCGAGCAGTTCTTC	CASSYFRQTGEQFF	TRBV6-5	TRBJ2-1	.	few
TGTGCCAACGATTCCATGGAGGGAAATTACAATGAGCAGTTCTTC	CANDSMEGNYNEQFF	TRBV9	TRBJ2-1	.	.
TGCGCCACCTCGACCGGCCGCGGCTTTGGGGCCAACGTCCTGACTTTC	CATSTGRGFGANVLTF	TRBV10-2	TRBJ2-6	.	.
TGTGCCAGCAGTTCCCGACTAGCGGGAGTATCCGAGCAGTACTTC	CASSSRLAGVSEQYF	TRBV27	TRBJ2-7	TRBD2	few
TGTGCCTCCCGATGGGTCCAGGACAGGGCATATGAGCAGTTCTTC	CASRWVQDRAYEQFF	TRBV10-3	TRBJ2-1	TRBD1	.
TGCAGTGCCCCTGAGACGACCTACGAGCAGTACTTC	CSAPETTYEQYF	TRBV20-1	TRBJ2-7	.	.
TGTGCCAGCAGTTTATCACCCAGCGCTAGCTCCTACGAGCAGTACTTC	CASSLSPSASSYEQYF	TRBV27	TRBJ2-7	.	.
TGCGCCAGCAGGGATCTAGCGGGAGTCTTGAATGAGCAGTTCTTC	CASRDLAGVLNEQFF	TRBV5-1	TRBJ2-1	TRBD2	.
TGTGCCAGCTCATCCATTCCCGGGACTAGCGGGAGGACCTACGAGCAGTACTTC	CASSSIPGTSGRTYEQYF	TRBV18	TRBJ2-7	TRBD2	once
TGTGCCAGCCTCGCCCGGGGGGGCTATGGCTACACCTTC	CASLARGGYGYTF	TRBV27	TRBJ1-2	.	.
TGTGCCAGCAGCGTTAATGGTGGCTACACCTTC	CASSVNGGYTF	TRBV9	TRBJ1-2	.	few
TGTGCCAGCAGCGTAGCGACTGGTGAGCAGTTCTTC	CASSVATGEQFF	TRBV9	TRBJ2-1	.	.
TGTGCCAGCAGACTAGGACAGAACCGGGCCTACGAGCAGTACTTC	CASRLGQNRAYEQYF	TRBV12-3/TRBV12-4	TRBJ2-7	.	few
TGCAGCGTTGTAGAAACAGGGGCCCCTAACACTGAAGCTTTCTTT	CSVVETGAPNTEAFF	TRBV29-1	TRBJ1-1	TRBD1	few
TGCAGTGCTATTTCCGGGACTAGCGGCTCCTGCGAGCAGTACTTC	CSAISGTSGSCEQYF	TRBV20-1	TRBJ2-7	TRBD2	.
TGCAGTGCTAGAGCTGGAGTCGGGAGCACAGATACGCAGTATTTT	CSARAGVGSTDTQYF	TRBV20-1	TRBJ2-3	.	few
TGCAGTGCTAGCCCCCGGGTCATCTCCTACGAGCAGTACTTC	CSASPRVISYEQYF	TRBV20-1	TRBJ2-7	.	.
TGTGCCAGCAGCTTAGCGAAACCATCGCGGGACCGCTATGGCTACACCTTC	CASSLAKPSRDRYGYTF	TRBV7-2	TRBJ1-2	.	few
TGCAGTGCTAGGGAGGTCGCTTCATGGGCCAACGAGCAGTACTTC	CSAREVASWANEQYF	TRBV20-1	TRBJ2-7	.	.
TGTGCCAGCAGTTATATTAGGGGACTAGCAAATGAGCAGTTCTTC	CASSYIRGLANEQFF	TRBV12-3/TRBV12-4	TRBJ2-1	TRBD2	.
TGCAGTGCTAGTTCCAGGGTCTCCTACAATGAGCAGTTCTTC	CSASSRVSYNEQFF	TRBV20-1	TRBJ2-1	.	.
TGTGCCAGCAGTGAGAGTGGTCCCCAGCAGTTCTTC	CASSESGPQQFF	TRBV25-1	TRBJ2-1	.	.
TGCAGTGCTAGAAGAGGGGGCGGAGGCTATAACACTGAAGCTTTCTTT	CSARRGGGGYNTEAFF	TRBV20-1	TRBJ1-1	TRBD1	.
TGTGCCAGCAGCCAGAGGACTAGCGGGAGTGAGCAGTTCTTC	CASSQRTSGSEQFF	TRBV2	TRBJ2-1	TRBD2	.
TGCGCCAGCAGCGTGAGTTCCTCTAGCACAGATACGCAGTATTTT	CASSVSSSSTDTQYF	TRBV5-1	TRBJ2-3	.	.
TGTGCCAGCAGCCGGGCAGGGAGTTTTTATTACAATGAGCAGTTCTTC	CASSRAGSFYYNEQFF	TRBV5-6	TRBJ2-1	.	.
TGTGCCACCAGCCTGGAAGGAGGATCTGGGGATACGCAGTATTTT	CATSLEGGSGDTQYF	TRBV5-4	TRBJ2-3	.	once
TGTGCCAGCCGGGACAGGAATAACTATGGCTACACCTTC	CASRDRNNYGYTF	TRBV7-9	TRBJ1-2	TRBD1	.
TGTGTCAGCAGCCCCGGGACAGGGGTCGATGAGCAGTTCTTC	CVSSPGTGVDEQFF	TRBV25-1	TRBJ2-1	TRBD1	once
TGTGCCAGCAGCTTAGTCCGACTAGCGGGAGACTCCTACGAGCAGTACTTC	CASSLVRLAGDSYEQYF	TRBV13	TRBJ2-7	TRBD2	.
TGTGCCAGCAGAGAATCCGGGAGAGATACGCAGTATTTT	CASRESGRDTQYF	TRBV27	TRBJ2-3	.	.
TGTGCCAGCCCGGTTGGACAGGGGGGACTAAACTATGGCTACACCTTC	CASPVGQGGLNYGYTF	TRBV6-1	TRBJ1-2	TRBD1	.
TGTGCCAGCAGCGGAGGAAGAGGCACCGGGGAGCTGTTTTTT	CASSGGRGTGELFF	TRBV9	TRBJ2-2	.	once
TGTGCCAGCAGTTTATCTCGGGGGGTCTACGAGCAGTACTTC	CASSLSRGVYEQYF	TRBV28	TRBJ2-7	TRBD2	.
TGCAGTGCTCCCCGGGCCCTTGGGTACAATGAGCAGTTCTTC	CSAPRALGYNEQFF	TRBV20-1	TRBJ2-1	.	once
TGCAGTGCTAGAGATCCAACAGTGAGCTCCTACGAGCAGTACTTC	CSARDPTVSSYEQYF	TRBV20-1	TRBJ2-7	.	.
TGTGCCAGCAGCTCCGGACAGGAGCAAGAGACCCAGTACTTC	CASSSGQEQETQYF	TRBV5-4	TRBJ2-5	TRBD1	.
TGTGCCAGCAGTGAACGGTGGAATAGCGGGGGGTTCATGTCCTACGAGCAGTACTTC	CASSERWNSGGFMSYEQYF	TRBV2	TRBJ2-7	TRBD2	.
TGCAGCGCTAGCGGGAGGCCGACCACAGATACGCAGTATTTT	CSASGRPTTDTQYF	TRBV29-1	TRBJ2-3	TRBD2	.
TGCAGTGCTAGTAGCCCCCGGGAGGGCCGGACCTACAATGAGCAGTTCTTC	CSASSPREGRTYNEQFF	TRBV20-1	TRBJ2-1	TRBD2	once
TGTGCCAGCTCACCAAGGTCGTCGGCTGGGGGGGCGAACGAGCAGTACTTC	CASSPRSSAGGANEQYF	TRBV18	TRBJ2-7	.	.
TGTGCCATCAGCCCGGGACAGGGAACCTACTACGAGCAGTACTTC	CAISPGQGTYYEQYF	TRBV10-3	TRBJ2-7	TRBD1	.